The 31 T cell receptor beta chains below were found in one sample sequenced in a study of T cell responses to AZD1222 COVID-19 vaccine. TCRdb's table, derived via immunoSEQ multiplex PCR, lists solely in-frame clones and lacks some. The table shows about 110,000 clones, with 85% to 90% occurring only once. The input for sequencing was peripheral blood, taken on day 0 of AZD1222 vaccination. These receptors all come from an adult in good health.

This chain uses TRBV6-4 with TRBJ1-2, with 7 nucleotides matching TRBD1. V dropped 4 bases and J dropped 0; count of bases not matched to a gene: 14. The CDR3 loop spans 18 amino acids. CDR1 and CDR2 (germline): MRHNA, SNTAGT. The CDR3 here is CASSAFGTALTTNYGYTF. The CDR3 region has the DNA TGTGCCAGCAGTGCTTTCGGGACAGCACTAACCACTAACTATGGCTACACCTTC.

The chain couples TRBV3-1 (or the pseudogene TRBV3-2) to TRBJ2-1; D gene unclear. CDR3 length: 11 amino acids. V was shortened by 8 bases and J by 3 bases, with 5 bases between the two germline ends. Per germline, CDR1 LGHDT and CDR2 YNNKEL (reference sequence). CDR3 DNA: TGTGCCAGCGGAGACTACAATGAGCAGTTCTTC. Translated, it gives CASGDYNEQFF.

V is TRBV4-2 and J is TRBJ1-1; D is perhaps TRBD1 (5 bases). V was trimmed by 1 base and J by 3 bases, leaving 12 bases between them. CDR3 length: 15 amino acids. Germline V gene sequence: CDR1 LGHNA, CDR2 YNFKEQ. The CDR3 DNA reads TGTGCCAGCAGCCAAGTTGGGGGAGGGGACACTGAAGCTTTCTTT. This codes for CASSQVGGGDTEAFF.

The chain joins TRBV7-2 to TRBJ1-1; TRBD1 matches at 9 bases. Trimming removed 1 base from V and 5 bases from J; junction bases left unmatched: 8. The germline gives CDR1 SGHTA, CDR2 FQGNSA. The CDR3 loop spans 16 amino acids. CDR3 protein: CASSLGTGAVGTEAFF. CDR3 DNA sequence: TGTGCCAGCAGCTTAGGGACAGGGGCTGTGGGGACTGAAGCTTTCTTT.

The chain links TRBV12-3 or TRBV12-4 to TRBJ1-4; no definite D call. V lost 7 bases to trimming and J lost 8 bases, with 14 bases between them. CDR3 size: 13 residues. The CDR3: CASTRGVREKLFF. The DNA for the CDR3 is TGTGCCAGCACCCGGGGTGTAAGGGAAAAACTGTTTTTT.

V usage is TRBV5-5 and J usage is TRBJ2-5; weak D call: TRBD1 (5 bases). Per germline, CDR1 SGHKS and CDR2 YYEKEE (reference sequence). The V gene lost 2 bases and the J gene lost 2 bases, with 13 bases spanning the gap. This CDR3 region has 15 residues. CDR3 DNA sequence: TGTGCCAGCAGCTTAATCGTGAAGGGGCAAGAGACCCAGTACTTC. It yields the protein CASSLIVKGQETQYF.

The chain recombines TRBV12-3 or TRBV12-4 with TRBJ1-1, with 10 bases fitting TRBD1. V lost 11 bases and J lost 4; bases outside the gene matches: 4. This CDR3 is 12 amino acids long. CDR3 DNA sequence: TGTGCCTTCCGGGACAGGGGCACTGAAGCTTTCTTT. Its translation is CAFRDRGTEAFF.

The chain carries TRBV10-3 and TRBJ1-1; 8 bases align to TRBD1. Trimming cost V 7 bases and J 1 base; bases outside gene matches: 11. This CDR3 contains 16 residues. The V gene's germline CDR1 is ENHRY and CDR2 SYGVKD. CDR3 in DNA: TGTGCCATCAAAGACAGGGGCTCGGGGGCGAACACTGAAGCTTTCTTT. Translating it yields CAIKDRGSGANTEAFF.

The chain couples TRBV7-3 to TRBJ2-7, with D possibly TRBD1 on 6 matching bases. V dropped 2 bases and J dropped 5 bases, with 16 bases sitting between them. The CDR3 spans 15 residues. Germline V gene data show CDR1 as SGHTA and CDR2 as FQGTGA. DNA for the CDR3: TGTGCCAGCAGCTTATGGGGGCCGGCGAGCGACGAGCAGTACTTC. Amino acid sequence: CASSLWGPASDEQYF.

The chain carries TRBV9 and TRBJ2-5; D is ambiguous. This CDR3 contains 11 residues. Trimming cost V 0 bases and J 4 bases, with 1 base left between them. Germline CDR1 reads SGDLS; CDR2 reads YYNGEE. This CDR3 is CASSVAETQYF. CDR3 DNA sequence: TGTGCCAGCAGCGTAGCAGAGACCCAGTACTTC.

The rearrangement joins TRBV19 to TRBJ1-1, with TRBD1 matching 9 bases. The germline V gene has CDR1 LNHDA and CDR2 SQIVND (reference sequence). This CDR3 spans 15 amino acids. Germline trimming cut 5 bases from V and 11 bases from J; bases unmatched to any gene: 15. CDR3 sequence (DNA): TGTGCCAGTAGTGTCGGGACAGGGCGATTTGGTGACGCTTTCTTT. This gives the protein CASSVGTGRFGDAFF.

The table lists this clone with a few counts. The chain links TRBV19 to TRBJ1-4; D gene ambiguous. V lost 6 bases, J lost 2 bases, and 13 bases lay in between. This CDR3 is built from 15 residues. Per germline, CDR1 LNHDA and CDR2 SQIVND (reference sequence). The CDR3 DNA is TGTGCCAGTAGGGACGTAAGGTGGACTAATGAAAAACTGTTTTTT. Amino acids: CASRDVRWTNEKLFF.

The sample holds a few counts of this clone. The chain recombines TRBV2 with TRBJ2-4; TRBD2 agrees at 13 bases. The germline V gene encodes CDR1 SNHLY and CDR2 FYNNEI. V was clipped by 10 bases and J by 0 bases; unmatched bases: 9. The CDR3 spans 17 residues. CDR3 in amino acids: CATKTSGGSLAKNIQYF. As DNA, the CDR3 is TGTGCCACCAAGACTAGCGGGGGGTCACTAGCCAAAAACATTCAGTACTTC.

The table lists this clone with a count of one. The chain couples TRBV11-2 to TRBJ2-1; D is possibly TRBD1 or TRBD2 (5 bases each). CDR1 is SGHAT, CDR2 FQNNGV, per germline. The length of the CDR3 is 15 residues. V was cut by 6 bases and J by 6 bases, with 18 bases left in between. The CDR3 loop is CASRVTGTTTNEQFF. As DNA, the CDR3 is TGTGCCAGCAGGGTAACCGGGACGACGACCAATGAGCAGTTCTTC.

The J gene is TRBJ2-5, the V gene TRBV30, with D possibly being TRBD1 or TRBD2 (6 bases each). The V and J ends lost 8 bases and 5 bases respectively, with 21 bases between them. This CDR3 comprises 14 residues. Germline V gene sequence: CDR1 GTSNPN, CDR2 SVGIG (reference sequence). The CDR3 DNA reads TGTGCCGGGCTTGTGGAGCAGGGGAGGGAGACCCAGTACTTC. This sequence encodes CAGLVEQGRETQYF.

The chain is built from TRBV4-1 and TRBJ1-6; D call uncertain. Germline CDR1 reads MGHRA; CDR2 reads YSYEKL. V lost 7 bases and J lost 7, with 20 bases in between. CDR3 length equals 16 residues. DNA of the CDR3: TGCGCCAGCAACATTATCTGGGCCCCCACCAATTCACCCCTCCACTTT. As protein: CASNIIWAPTNSPLHF.

The chain links TRBV28 to TRBJ2-3; D unclear. Trimming pared 2 bases from V and 0 bases from J, leaving 9 bases between. The CDR3 has 15 amino acids. Germline loops: CDR1 MDHEN, CDR2 SYDVKM. CDR3 sequence: CASSLAADSTDTQYF. The CDR3 DNA is TGTGCCAGCAGTTTAGCGGCTGATAGCACAGATACGCAGTATTTT.

The chain's CDR3 is CASSLVGGAHGELFF. The CDR3 DNA reads TGTGCCAGCAGCTTAGTCGGGGGCGCGCACGGGGAGCTGTTTTTT. J is TRBJ2-2 and V is TRBV7-9, with D possibly being TRBD1 or TRBD2 (6 bases each). Germline V gene sequence: CDR1 SEHNR, CDR2 FQNEAQ (reference sequence). The CDR3 totals 15 residues. V dropped 1 base and J dropped 7 bases, with 13 bases sitting between them.

CDR3 sequence reads: CAHRNRGEETQYF. DNA for the CDR3: TGTGCCCACCGAAACCGAGGGGAGGAGACCCAGTACTTC. The chain joins TRBV28 to TRBJ2-5; either TRBD1 or TRBD2 may supply D (5 bases each). The germline CDR1 and CDR2 sequences are MDHEN and SYDVKM. The CDR3 spans 13 residues. Between the trimmed V and J ends, which lost 11 bases and 5 bases, there was a span of 18 bases.

The rearrangement joins TRBV4-1 to TRBJ2-5; no clear D. The CDR3 has 14 amino acids. The V end lost 0 bases, the J end lost 7 bases, and 12 bases lay between the germline ends. Germline V gene lookup returns CDR1 MGHRA and CDR2 YSYEKL. The CDR3 DNA reads as TGCGCCAGCAGCCAAGAGGCTTACCCAGGGACCCAGTACTTC. Translation: CASSQEAYPGTQYF.

This chain connects TRBV3-1 (or the pseudogene TRBV3-2) to TRBJ1-1; the D gene is possibly TRBD1 (5 bases). The CDR3 spans 15 residues. Trimming cost V 0 bases and J 4 bases, with 12 bases left between them. Germline values: CDR1 LGHDT, CDR2 YNNKEL (reference sequence). CDR3 amino acids: CASSQDVGVATEAFF. In nucleotides, the CDR3 is TGTGCCAGCAGCCAAGACGTGGGGGTTGCCACTGAAGCTTTCTTT.

The V and J genes are TRBV28 and TRBJ2-7; 7 nucleotides align to TRBD1. CDR3 length: 17 residues. CDR1 and CDR2 (germline): MDHEN, SYDVKM. V gave up 4 bases and J gave up 2 bases; unmatched junction bases: 14. CDR3 nucleotides: TGTGCCAGCAGTTACACGCCCGGGACAGCCGTTACCTACGAGCAGTACTTC. It yields the protein CASSYTPGTAVTYEQYF.

The genes are TRBV5-1 and TRBJ1-1; D might be TRBD1 (5 bases). Looked up from germline, CDR1 is SGHRS and CDR2 is YFSETQ. V shed 0 bases and J shed 7 bases, with 10 bases lying between them. The length of the CDR3 is 13 residues. Here the CDR3 reads CASSLDRQLEAFF. In nucleotides, the CDR3 is TGCGCCAGCAGCTTGGATCGACAGCTTGAAGCTTTCTTT.

The J gene is TRBJ2-2, the V gene TRBV7-9, with unresolved D. The CDR3 is made up of 13 amino acids. Per the germline V gene, CDR1 is SEHNR and CDR2 is FQNEAQ (reference sequence). Trimming took 1 base from V and 8 from J, leaving 8 bases between them. In DNA form, the CDR3 reads TGTGCCAGCAGCTTAGGTGGATGGGGGGAGCTGTTTTTT. Its protein is CASSLGGWGELFF.

This chain joins TRBV9 and TRBJ1-2, with a weak D call TRBD1 (6 bases). Germline V gene sequence: CDR1 SGDLS, CDR2 YYNGEE. V shed 0 bases and J shed 0 bases, with 18 bases lying between them. This CDR3 is 18 amino acids long. Here the CDR3 reads CASSVGGQGSSANYGYTF. DNA of the CDR3: TGTGCCAGCAGCGTAGGGGGGCAGGGATCCTCAGCTAACTATGGCTACACCTTC.

The chain employs TRBV18 and TRBJ1-6; a possible D gene is TRBD1 (5 bases). V gave up 4 bases and J gave up 7 bases, with 11 bases separating them. Germline loops: CDR1 KGHSH, CDR2 LQKENI. The CDR3 is 14 amino acids. In DNA, the CDR3 is TGTGCCAGCTCACGCGAGTCAGGGAATTCACCCCTCCACTTT. Translated: CASSRESGNSPLHF.

The chain combines TRBV12-3 or TRBV12-4 with TRBJ1-1; D is unresolved. This CDR3 spans 13 amino acids. V was clipped by 8 bases and J by 1 base, with 11 bases between them. As DNA, the CDR3 is TGTGCCAGCCGGGCCGGGTGGAACACTGAAGCTTTCTTT. Protein: CASRAGWNTEAFF.

The J gene is TRBJ1-2, the V gene TRBV28; D remains unclear. Trimming took 0 bases from V and 6 from J, leaving 5 bases between them. This CDR3 contains 12 residues. CDR1 and CDR2 from the germline V gene are MDHEN and SYDVKM. The CDR3 protein is CASSLWGNGYTF. CDR3 DNA: TGTGCCAGCAGTTTATGGGGGAATGGCTACACCTTC.

The chain recombines TRBV5-4 with TRBJ1-6, with 10 nucleotides matching TRBD1. The CDR3 has 17 amino acids. J lost 11 bases, V lost 4 bases, and 15 bases had no gene match. Per the germline V gene, CDR1 is SGHNT and CDR2 is YYREEE (reference sequence). CDR3 coding DNA: TGTGCCAGCAGCCCGACCTCCGGGACAGGGGAGTGGGCACCCCTCCACTTT. It codes for CASSPTSGTGEWAPLHF.

CDR3 region: CASSPTGGGDSPLHF. In DNA form, the CDR3 reads TGCGCCAGCAGCCCCACCGGGGGGGGCGATTCACCCCTCCACTTT. This rearrangement joins TRBV5-1 to TRBJ1-6; possibly TRBD1 for D (6 bases). V was shortened by 4 bases and J by 8 bases, with 16 bases between the two germline ends. The CDR3 runs 15 residues. CDR1 and CDR2 from the germline V gene are SGHRS and YFSETQ.

This chain links TRBV4-3 with TRBJ1-4; the match to TRBD1 covers 9 bases. CDR1 and CDR2 from the germline V gene are LGHNA and YSLEER. V trimming: 3 bases; J trimming: 5 bases; junction bases outside the gene matches: 1. The length of the CDR3 is 14 residues. CDR3 residues: CASSHGQGNEKLFF. The CDR3 coding sequence is TGCGCCAGCAGCCACGGACAGGGGAATGAAAAACTGTTTTTT.